This is a list of T cell receptor beta chains from one sample in a study of identifying expanded T cells in peripheral blood. Using immunoSEQ multiplex PCR, the repertoire was profiled, and TCRdb retains in-frame clones only, with some absent. Of around 85,000 clones detected, more than 70% appear once; the ten largest clones hold roughly 20%. The sequenced sample consisted of blood. The receptor source for this set is a person aged 18 to 69 in good health. CDR3s include the opening cysteine and the closing phenylalanine or tryptophan. A D gene is named only where the DNA matches it firmly. The size field is filled for only some rows; it gives once, few, many or a size class.

>TRBJ1-5|NA|TRBV5-1|NA
CASSLGRDQPQHF
TGCGCCAGCAGCTTGGGGCGAGATCAGCCCCAGCATTTT
>TRBJ2-2|NA|TRBV6-5|NA
CASSYRAGELFF
TGTGCCAGCAGTTACCGGGCAGGGGAGCTGTTTTTT
>TRBJ2-7|NA|TRBV7-9|TRBD1
CASSFWDRGFYEQYF
TGTGCCAGCAGCTTTTGGGACAGGGGGTTCTACGAGCAGTACTTC
>TRBJ1-3|once|TRBV7-9|NA
CASSQTSGGNTIYF
TGTGCCAGCAGCCAGACCTCGGGGGGAAACACCATATATTTT
>TRBJ2-2|NA|TRBV28|NA
CASRTGTGELFF
TGTGCCAGCAGGACAGGTACCGGGGAGCTGTTTTTT
>TRBJ2-6|NA|TRBV7-9|NA
CARASGANVLTF
TGTGCCAGGGCCTCTGGGGCCAACGTCCTGACTTTC
>TRBJ2-1|NA|TRBV2|TRBD1
CAARDRVRNEQFF
TGTGCCGCACGGGACAGGGTAAGAAATGAGCAGTTCTTC
>TRBJ1-6|few|TRBV5-1|NA
CASRNTGILNSPLHF
TGCGCCAGCCGCAATACAGGGATTCTTAATTCACCCCTCCACTTT
>TRBJ2-1|NA|TRBV9|TRBD2
CASSVDGGGPYNEQFF
TGTGCCAGCAGCGTGGATGGCGGGGGGCCGTACAATGAGCAGTTCTTC
>TRBJ2-7|NA|TRBV2|TRBD2
CASSPQFAGGSYEQYF
TGTGCCAGCAGTCCCCAATTTGCGGGGGGCTCCTACGAGCAGTACTTC
>TRBJ2-1|NA|TRBV4-2|NA
CASSQDPSGNEQFF
TGTGCCAGCAGCCAAGACCCCAGTGGCAATGAGCAGTTCTTC
>TRBJ1-2|NA|TRBV28|NA
CASSLHQYYGYTF
TGTGCCAGCAGTTTACACCAGTACTATGGCTACACCTTC
>TRBJ2-1|NA|TRBV19|NA
CASSIASPPGLGEQFF
TGTGCCAGTAGTATAGCCTCCCCTCCCGGACTGGGTGAGCAGTTCTTC
>TRBJ2-5|NA|TRBV6-4|NA
CASSATRGETQYF
TGTGCCAGCAGTGCGACAAGGGGAGAGACCCAGTACTTC
>TRBJ1-2|NA|TRBV27|TRBD1
CASRLTGQGGYTF
TGTGCCAGCAGACTGACAGGGCAGGGTGGCTACACCTTC
>TRBJ2-7|NA|TRBV29-1|NA
CSVRTEPSYEQYF
TGCAGCGTCAGGACAGAGCCCTCCTACGAGCAGTACTTC
>TRBJ2-7|NA|TRBV28|NA
CASSEFPQSYEQYF
TGTGCCAGCAGTGAGTTCCCCCAATCCTACGAGCAGTACTTC
>TRBJ1-1|NA|TRBV28|NA
CASSSSNTEAFF
TGTGCCAGCAGTTCGTCGAACACTGAAGCTTTCTTT
>TRBJ1-2|NA|TRBV6-6|NA
CASSYVTSPGPYGYTF
TGTGCCAGCAGTTACGTGACAAGCCCAGGCCCTTATGGCTACACCTTC
>TRBJ1-2|NA|TRBV19|NA
CASSISIYGYTF
TGTGCCAGTAGTATAAGCATCTATGGCTACACCTTC
>TRBJ1-5|once|TRBV6-6|NA
CASSYPTAQNQPQHF
TGTGCCAGCAGTTACCCGACAGCCCAGAATCAGCCCCAGCATTTT
>TRBJ2-7|NA|TRBV4-1|TRBD2
CASSQTGGGTGGSYEQYF
TGCGCCAGCAGCCAAACAGGAGGCGGGACGGGGGGATCCTACGAGCAGTACTTC
>TRBJ1-6|NA|TRBV5-4|NA
CASSLPGGQNSPLHF
TGTGCCAGCAGCCTCCCGGGGGGGCAGAATTCACCCCTCCACTTT
>TRBJ1-4|NA|TRBV28|NA
CASSSHRPTNEKLFF
TGTGCCAGCAGCAGCCACAGACCAACTAATGAAAAACTGTTTTTT
>TRBJ1-1|NA|TRBV10-3|NA
CAISGIPQFEAFF
TGTGCCATCAGTGGGATTCCACAATTTGAAGCTTTCTTT
>TRBJ1-6|NA|TRBV4-2|NA
CASSQEGLMYVGSPLHF
TGTGCCAGCAGCCAAGAGGGCCTCATGTACGTTGGCTCACCCCTCCACTTT
>TRBJ2-1|NA|TRBV4-2|TRBD1
CASSQEDRALEQFF
TGTGCCAGCAGCCAAGAGGACAGGGCACTTGAGCAGTTCTTC
>TRBJ1-1|NA|TRBV6-6|NA
CASRPPQVPRNTEAFF
TGTGCCAGCAGGCCTCCTCAGGTCCCAAGGAACACTGAAGCTTTCTTT
>TRBJ1-1|NA|TRBV20-1|TRBD1
CSAGQGAEAFF
TGCAGTGCCGGACAGGGGGCAGAAGCTTTCTTT
>TRBJ2-3|few|TRBV5-1|NA
CASSLGGHHRTDTQYF
TGCGCCAGCAGCTTGGGCGGACACCACCGCACAGATACGCAGTATTTT
>TRBJ2-1|once|TRBV6-1|NA
CASSEELGHTYNEQFF
TGTGCCAGCAGTGAAGAGTTAGGACACACCTACAATGAGCAGTTCTTC